The 4 T cell receptor beta chains below all came from one sample that was sequenced in a study of cytomegalovirus exposure and HLA in healthy donors. PCR employed 60 Vbeta and 13 Jbeta primers. Method: immunoSEQ multiplex PCR; TCRdb's copy keeps in-frame clones and lacks some. The sample records about 130,000 clones, around 80% being singletons. Sequenced sample: PBMCs. These receptors all stem from a young man in good health and CMV-seronegative.

The rearrangement joins TRBV7-7 to TRBJ2-3, with 7 bases that match TRBD1. Germline V lookup: CDR1 SSHAT, CDR2 FNYEAQ (reference sequence). The trim removed 5 bases at V and 3 bases at J, leaving 5 bases unmatched. The CDR3 contains 14 residues. CDR3 bases: TGTGCCAGCAGCCCGACAGGGTATACAGATACGCAGTATTTT. It is translated as CASSPTGYTDTQYF.

V gene TRBV21-1 combines with J gene TRBJ1-2. TRBV21-1 is tagged as a pseudogene. This CDR3 region has 15 residues. This CDR3 reads CASSKERGAGYGYTF. Written as DNA, the CDR3 is TGTGCCAGCAGCAAAGAGCGGGGGGCGGGATATGGCTACACCTTC.

The chain employs TRBV5-1 and TRBJ2-4, with TRBD1 as a possible D gene (6 bases). V lost 0 bases, J lost 7 bases, and 11 bases lay in between. This CDR3 comprises 14 residues. Germline V gene sequence: CDR1 SGHRS, CDR2 YFSETQ. The CDR3 DNA reads TGCGCCAGCAGCTTGGACAGGGTTGCGAACATTCAGTACTTC. Amino acid sequence: CASSLDRVANIQYF. Full variable domain (missing parts from reference TRBV5-1 and TRBJ2-4): KAGVTQTPRYLIKTRGQQVTLSCSPISGHRSVSWYQQTPGQGLQFLFEYFSETQRNKGNFPGRFSGRQFSNSRSEMNVSTLELGDSALYLCASSLDRVANIQYFGAGTRLSVL.

This chain links TRBV7-2 with TRBJ2-5; possibly TRBD2 for D (5 bases). Germline-derived CDR1 and CDR2 are SGHTA and FQGNSA. This CDR3 is built from 14 residues. Trimming pared 1 base from V and 4 bases from J, leaving 10 bases between. The CDR3 DNA follows: TGTGCCAGCAGCTTAGGAGGGAGTGGAGAGACCCAGTACTTC. Its protein product is CASSLGGSGETQYF.